The clone carrying this T cell receptor (beta chain) occurred once. No antigen is known for it. This record belongs to a study of OX40 agonist ivuxolimab in advanced cancers. About the study: Three partial responders included one hepatocellular carcinoma patient and two cutaneous melanoma patients.

The study, taken as a whole, reports: Certain nonresponding patients likewise had low normalized T-cell clonal expansion.

Patients were ineligible given autoimmune disease history or systemic immunosuppression. Peripheral blood came from all dose cohorts at three timepoints. Measured with immunoSEQ multiplex PCR; TCRdb has only the in-frame clones, and not every one. The repertoire includes fewer than 75,000 clones, about 91% of them detected once, and 2.5% to 3% sits in the top ten. The TCR comes from an adult with an advanced solid tumor such as melanoma, head and neck, liver or kidney cancer. The sequencing here drew on CD4+ or CD8+ T cells sorted from blood, taken in a trial of the OX40 agonist ivuxolimab.

This chain's CDR3 is CASRNRSSYEQYF. The DNA of the CDR3 is TGTGCCAGTAGGAACAGGAGCTCCTACGAGCAGTACTTC. The chain uses TRBV19 and TRBJ2-7; D might be TRBD1 (5 bases). The germline V gene encodes CDR1 LNHDA and CDR2 SQIVND (reference sequence). The V and J ends lost 6 bases and 0 bases respectively, with 9 bases between them. This CDR3 spans 13 amino acids.